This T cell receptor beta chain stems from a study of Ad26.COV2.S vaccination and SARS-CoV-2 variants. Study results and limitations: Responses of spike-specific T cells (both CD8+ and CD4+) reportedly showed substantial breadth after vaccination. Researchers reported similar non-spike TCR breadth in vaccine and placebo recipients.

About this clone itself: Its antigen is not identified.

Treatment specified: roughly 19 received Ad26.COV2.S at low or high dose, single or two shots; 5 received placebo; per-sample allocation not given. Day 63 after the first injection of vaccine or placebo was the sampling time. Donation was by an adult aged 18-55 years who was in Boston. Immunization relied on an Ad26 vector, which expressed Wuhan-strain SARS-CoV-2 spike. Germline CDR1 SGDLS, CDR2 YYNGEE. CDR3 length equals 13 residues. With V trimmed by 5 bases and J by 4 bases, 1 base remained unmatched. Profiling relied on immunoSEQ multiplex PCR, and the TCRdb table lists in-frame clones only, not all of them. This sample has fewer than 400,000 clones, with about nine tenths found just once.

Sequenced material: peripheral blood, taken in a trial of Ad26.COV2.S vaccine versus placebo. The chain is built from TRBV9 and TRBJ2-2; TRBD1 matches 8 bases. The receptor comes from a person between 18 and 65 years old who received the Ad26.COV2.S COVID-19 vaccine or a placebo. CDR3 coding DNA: TGTGCCAGCAGTACAGGGGGCACCGGGGAGCTGTTTTTT. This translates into CASSTGGTGELFF. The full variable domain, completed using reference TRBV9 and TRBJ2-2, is DSGVTQTPKHLITATGQRVTLRCSPRSGDLSVYWYQQSLDQGLQFLIQYYNGEERAKGNILERFSAQQFPDLHSELNLSSLELGDSALYFCASSTGGTGELFFGEGSRLTVL.